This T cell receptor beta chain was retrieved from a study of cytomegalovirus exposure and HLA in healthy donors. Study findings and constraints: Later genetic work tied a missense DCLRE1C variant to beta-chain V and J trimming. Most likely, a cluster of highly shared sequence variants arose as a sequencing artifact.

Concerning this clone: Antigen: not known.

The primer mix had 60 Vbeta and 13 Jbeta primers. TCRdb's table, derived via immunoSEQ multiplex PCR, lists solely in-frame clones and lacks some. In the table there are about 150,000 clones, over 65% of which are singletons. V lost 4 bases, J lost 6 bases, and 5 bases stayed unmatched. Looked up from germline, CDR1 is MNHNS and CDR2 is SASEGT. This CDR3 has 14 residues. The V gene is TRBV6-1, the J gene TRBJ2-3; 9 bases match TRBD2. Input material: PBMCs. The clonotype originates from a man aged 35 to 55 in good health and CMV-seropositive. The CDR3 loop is CASSGLAGKDTQYF. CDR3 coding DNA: TGTGCCAGCAGTGGGCTAGCGGGAAAGGATACGCAGTATTTT.